What follows describes a single TCR beta chain. The antigen remains undetermined. The data belong to a study of shared clonotypes between healthy human individuals. General study points: Naive subsets tended to show greater estimated richness than memory subsets. Clonotype sharing across donors was expected to vary with sequencing depth.

Some 30,000 T cell genomes, or 200 ng DNA, went into the sorted-subset replicate PCRs. TCRdb keeps only in-frame clones here, not all; method: immunoSEQ multiplex PCR. Of 2,500,000 or so clones detected, roughly 90% appear once; the ten largest clones hold approximately 0.39%. The TCR was taken from a man younger than 35 in good health. Some clones in this sample may be carry-over from other donors' samples. Sequencing input: naive CD4+ T cells from PBMCs. This sample's subset: CD45RA+ positively selected.

The CDR3 loop is CASSALLAGGRNEQFF. The CDR3 nucleotides are TGCGCCAGCAGCGCCTTACTAGCGGGAGGTCGGAATGAGCAGTTCTTC. The V and J genes are TRBV5-1 and TRBJ2-1; 12 bases line up with TRBD2. V was pared by 4 bases and J by 7 bases, with 9 bases of the junction left unmatched. CDR3 length: 16 amino acids. Germline CDR1 reads SGHRS; CDR2 reads YFSETQ.